This section outlines one T cell receptor beta chain sequence together with its context. The data were obtained in a study of blood T cell repertoires in COVID-19. Study summary: The samples span acute and convalescent COVID-19 from the United States, Italy and Spain. From T cells, B-cell-depleted T cells, or PBMCs came the material, which was cDNA or gDNA.

In the original processing: The assay estimated nucleated cells by amplifying reference gene primers. Assay: immunoSEQ multiplex PCR; the TCRdb copy retains only in-frame clones and omits some. V, J and clone size reflect that table, while D and trimming were determined from the DNA. The sample lists some 210,000 clones; around 90% were seen once. The V gene end was trimmed by 6 bases and the J gene end by 7 bases; junction bases not matched to a gene: 9. Per germline, CDR1 LNHDA and CDR2 SQIVND (reference sequence). The CDR3 spans 15 residues. The clonotype comes from a man between 60 and 75 years old who had recovered from COVID-19. The J gene is TRBJ1-4, the V gene TRBV19; 9 bases are shared with TRBD1. The specimen sequenced was peripheral blood. CDR3 in amino acids: CASSRKGQGAEKLFF. The CDR3 coding sequence is TGTGCCAGTAGCCGCAAGGGACAGGGAGCTGAAAAACTGTTTTTT.